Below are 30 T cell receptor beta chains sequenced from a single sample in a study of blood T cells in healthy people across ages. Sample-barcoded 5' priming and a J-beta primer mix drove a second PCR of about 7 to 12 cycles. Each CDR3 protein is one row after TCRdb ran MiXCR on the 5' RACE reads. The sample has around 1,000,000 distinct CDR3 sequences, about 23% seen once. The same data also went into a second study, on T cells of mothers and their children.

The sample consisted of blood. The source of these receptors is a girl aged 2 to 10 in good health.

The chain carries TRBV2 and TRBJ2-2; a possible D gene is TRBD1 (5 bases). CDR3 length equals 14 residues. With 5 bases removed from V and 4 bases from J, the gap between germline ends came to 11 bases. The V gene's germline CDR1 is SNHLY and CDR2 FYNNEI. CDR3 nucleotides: TGTGCCAGCAGTCCTCTAGACAGCACCGGGGAGCTGTTTTTT. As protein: CASSPLDSTGELFF.

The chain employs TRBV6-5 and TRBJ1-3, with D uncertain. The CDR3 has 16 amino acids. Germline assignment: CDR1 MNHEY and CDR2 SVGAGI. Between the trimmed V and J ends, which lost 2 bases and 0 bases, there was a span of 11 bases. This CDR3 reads CASSYIRPYSGNTIYF. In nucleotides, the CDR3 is TGTGCCAGCAGTTACATACGACCCTACTCTGGAAACACCATATATTTT.

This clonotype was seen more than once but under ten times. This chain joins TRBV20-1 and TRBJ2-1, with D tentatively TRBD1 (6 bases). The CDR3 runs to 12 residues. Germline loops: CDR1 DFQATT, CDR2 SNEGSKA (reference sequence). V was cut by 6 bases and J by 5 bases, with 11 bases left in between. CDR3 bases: TGCAGTGCCCCAGGACAGAACAATGAGCAGTTCTTC. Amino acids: CSAPGQNNEQFF.

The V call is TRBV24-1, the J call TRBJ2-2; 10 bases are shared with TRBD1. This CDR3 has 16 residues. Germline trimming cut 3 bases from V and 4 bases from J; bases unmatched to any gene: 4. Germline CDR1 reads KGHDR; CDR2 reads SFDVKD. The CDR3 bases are TGTGCCACCAGTGATCCGGGACAGGGGAGCACCGGGGAGCTGTTTTTT. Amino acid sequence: CATSDPGQGSTGELFF.

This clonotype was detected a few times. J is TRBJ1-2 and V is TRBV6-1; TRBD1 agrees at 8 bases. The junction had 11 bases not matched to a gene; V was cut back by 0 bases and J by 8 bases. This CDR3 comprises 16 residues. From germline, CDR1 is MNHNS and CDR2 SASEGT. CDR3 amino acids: CASSEAELTGVNGYTF. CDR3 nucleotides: TGTGCCAGCAGTGAAGCGGAATTGACAGGGGTCAACGGCTACACCTTC.

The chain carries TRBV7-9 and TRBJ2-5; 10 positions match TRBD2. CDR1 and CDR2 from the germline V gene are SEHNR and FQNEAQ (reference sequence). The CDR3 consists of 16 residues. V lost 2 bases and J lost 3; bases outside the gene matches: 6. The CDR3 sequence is CASSLIELAGKETQYF. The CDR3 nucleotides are TGTGCCAGCAGCTTAATCGAACTAGCGGGGAAAGAGACCCAGTACTTC.

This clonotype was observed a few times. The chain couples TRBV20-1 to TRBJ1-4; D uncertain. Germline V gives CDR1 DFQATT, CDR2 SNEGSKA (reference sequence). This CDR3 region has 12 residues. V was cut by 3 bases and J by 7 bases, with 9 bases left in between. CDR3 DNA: TGCAGTGCTAGCAGGACGGTTGAAAAACTGTTTTTT. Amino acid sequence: CSASRTVEKLFF.

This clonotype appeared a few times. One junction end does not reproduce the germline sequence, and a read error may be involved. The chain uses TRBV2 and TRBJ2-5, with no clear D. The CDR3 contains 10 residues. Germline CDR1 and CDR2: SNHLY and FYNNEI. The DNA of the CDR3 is TGTGCCAGCGGGAAAGAGACCCCGTACTTC. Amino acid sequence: CASGKETPYF.

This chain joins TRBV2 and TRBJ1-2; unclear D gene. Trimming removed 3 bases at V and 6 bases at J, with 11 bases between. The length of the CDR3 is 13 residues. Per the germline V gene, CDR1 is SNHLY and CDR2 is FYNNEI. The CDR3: CASSERRVDGYTF. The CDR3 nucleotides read TGTGCCAGCAGTGAGCGTCGGGTCGATGGCTACACCTTC.

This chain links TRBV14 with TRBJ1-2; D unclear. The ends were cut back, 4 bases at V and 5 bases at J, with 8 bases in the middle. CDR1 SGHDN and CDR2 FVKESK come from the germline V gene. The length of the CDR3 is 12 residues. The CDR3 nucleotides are TGTGCCAGCAGCCCGTTTGGATATGGCTACACCTTC. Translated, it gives CASSPFGYGYTF.

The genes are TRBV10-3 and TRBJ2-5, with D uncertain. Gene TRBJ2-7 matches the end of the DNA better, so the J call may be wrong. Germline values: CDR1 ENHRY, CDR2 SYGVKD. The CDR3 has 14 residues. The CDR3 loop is CAISDLANLYEQYF. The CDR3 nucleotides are TGTGCCATCAGTGACCTCGCTAACTTATACGAGCAGTACTTC.

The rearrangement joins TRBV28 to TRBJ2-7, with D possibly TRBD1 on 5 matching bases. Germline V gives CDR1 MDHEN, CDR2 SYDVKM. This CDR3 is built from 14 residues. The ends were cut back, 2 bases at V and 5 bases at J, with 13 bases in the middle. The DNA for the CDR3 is TGTGCCAGCAGTTTAACAGGTACTTTCGACGAGCAGTACTTC. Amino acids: CASSLTGTFDEQYF.

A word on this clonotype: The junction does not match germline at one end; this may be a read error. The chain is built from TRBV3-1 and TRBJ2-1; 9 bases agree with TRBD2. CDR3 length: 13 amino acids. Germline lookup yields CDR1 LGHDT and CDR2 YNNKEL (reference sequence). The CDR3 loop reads CASRRGGGNEQSF. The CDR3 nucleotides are TGTGCCAGCAGACGCGGGGGGGGGAATGAGCAGTCCTTC.

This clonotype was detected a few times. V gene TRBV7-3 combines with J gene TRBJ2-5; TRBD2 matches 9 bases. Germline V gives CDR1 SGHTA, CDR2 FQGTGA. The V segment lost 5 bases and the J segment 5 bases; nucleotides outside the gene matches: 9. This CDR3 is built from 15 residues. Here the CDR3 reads CASSLIAGAEETQYF. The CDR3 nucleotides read TGTGCCAGCAGCCTGATAGCGGGGGCGGAGGAGACCCAGTACTTC.

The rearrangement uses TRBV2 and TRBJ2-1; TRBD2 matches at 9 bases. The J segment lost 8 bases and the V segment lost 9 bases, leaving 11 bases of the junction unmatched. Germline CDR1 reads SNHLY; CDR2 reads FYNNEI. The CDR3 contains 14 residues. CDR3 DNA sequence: TGTGCCAGTTCGGCGGGAGGGGTCGGCGATGAGCAGTTCTTC. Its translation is CASSAGGVGDEQFF.

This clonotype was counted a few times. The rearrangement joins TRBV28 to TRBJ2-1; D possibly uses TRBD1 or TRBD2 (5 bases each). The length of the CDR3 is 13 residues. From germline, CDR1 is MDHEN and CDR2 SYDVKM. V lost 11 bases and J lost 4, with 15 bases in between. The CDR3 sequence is CAGGRAAYNEQFF. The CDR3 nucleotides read TGTGCCGGGGGACGGGCTGCGTACAATGAGCAGTTCTTC.

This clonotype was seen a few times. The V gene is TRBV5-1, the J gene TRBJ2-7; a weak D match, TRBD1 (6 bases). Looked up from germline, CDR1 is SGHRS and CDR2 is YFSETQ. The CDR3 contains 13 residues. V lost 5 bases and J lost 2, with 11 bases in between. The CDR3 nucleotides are TGCGCCAGCAGAGCCGGGACAACCTACGAGCAGTACTTC. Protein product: CASRAGTTYEQYF.

The CDR3 is CASSNLVLAGAYNEQFF. Written as DNA, the CDR3 is TGTGCCAGCTCCAACCTTGTATTAGCAGGGGCCTACAATGAGCAGTTCTTC. J is TRBJ2-1 and V is TRBV18, with D possibly TRBD1 on 6 matching bases. The CDR3 has 17 residues. The germline CDR1 and CDR2 sequences are KGHSH and LQKENI. V dropped 6 bases and J dropped 2 bases, with 20 bases sitting between them. Based on the CDR3 plus reference TRBV18 and TRBJ2-1, the full variable domain is NAGVMQNPRHLVRRRGQEARLRCSPMKGHSHVYWYRQLPEEGLKFMVYLQKENIIDESGMPKERFSAEFPKEGPSILRIQQVVRGDSAAYFCASSNLVLAGAYNEQFFGPGTRLTVL.

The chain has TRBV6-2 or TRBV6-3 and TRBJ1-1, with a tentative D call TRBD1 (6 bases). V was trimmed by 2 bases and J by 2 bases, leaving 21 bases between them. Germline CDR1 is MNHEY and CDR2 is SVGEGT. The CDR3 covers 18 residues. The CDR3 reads CASSYNNLDSRINTEAFF. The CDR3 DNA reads TGTGCCAGCAGTTACAACAACCTGGACAGCCGGATTAACACTGAAGCTTTCTTT.

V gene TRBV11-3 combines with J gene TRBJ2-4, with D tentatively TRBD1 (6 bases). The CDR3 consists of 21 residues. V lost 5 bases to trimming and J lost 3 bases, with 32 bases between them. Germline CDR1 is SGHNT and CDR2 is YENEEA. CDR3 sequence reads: CASSARQGSGLGEMVKNIQYF. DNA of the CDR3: TGTGCCAGCAGCGCCAGGCAGGGGAGTGGGTTAGGTGAAATGGTCAAAAACATTCAGTACTTC. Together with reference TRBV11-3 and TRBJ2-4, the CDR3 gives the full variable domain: EAGVVQSPRYKIIEKKQPVAFWCNPISGHNTLYWYLQNLGQGPELLIRYENEEAVDDSQLPKDRFSAERLKGVDSTLKIQPAELGDSAVYLCASSARQGSGLGEMVKNIQYFGAGTRLSVL.

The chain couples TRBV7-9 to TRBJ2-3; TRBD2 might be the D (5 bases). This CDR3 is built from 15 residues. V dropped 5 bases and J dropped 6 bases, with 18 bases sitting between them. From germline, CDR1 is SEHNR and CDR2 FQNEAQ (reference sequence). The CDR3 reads CASSPEGHDGDTQYF. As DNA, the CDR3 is TGTGCCAGCAGCCCCGAGGGTCACGACGGTGATACGCAGTATTTT.

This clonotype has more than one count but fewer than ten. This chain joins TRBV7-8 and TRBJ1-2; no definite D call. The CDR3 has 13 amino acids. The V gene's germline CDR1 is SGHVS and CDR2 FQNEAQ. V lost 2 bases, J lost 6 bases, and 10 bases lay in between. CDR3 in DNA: TGTGCCAGCAGCTTACAGAGATCTGATGGCTACACCTTC. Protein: CASSLQRSDGYTF.

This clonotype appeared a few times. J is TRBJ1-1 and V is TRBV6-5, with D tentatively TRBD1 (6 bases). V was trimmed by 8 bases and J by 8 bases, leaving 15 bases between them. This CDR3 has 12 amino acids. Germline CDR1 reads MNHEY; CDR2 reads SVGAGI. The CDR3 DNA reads TGTGCCAGCCACTTACCTGACAGGGAAGCTTTCTTT. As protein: CASHLPDREAFF.

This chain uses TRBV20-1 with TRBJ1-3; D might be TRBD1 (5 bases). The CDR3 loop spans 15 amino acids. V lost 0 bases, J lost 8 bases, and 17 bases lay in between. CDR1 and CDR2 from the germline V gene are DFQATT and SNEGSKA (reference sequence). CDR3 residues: CSARDPSNQGDTIYF. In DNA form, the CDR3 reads TGCAGTGCTAGAGATCCATCAAACCAGGGAGACACCATATATTTT.

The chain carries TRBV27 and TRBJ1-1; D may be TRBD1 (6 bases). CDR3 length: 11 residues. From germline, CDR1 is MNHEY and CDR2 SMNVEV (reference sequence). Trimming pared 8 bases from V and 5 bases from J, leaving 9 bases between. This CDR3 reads CASQRGTEAFF. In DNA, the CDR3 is TGTGCCAGCCAGAGGGGGACTGAAGCTTTCTTT.

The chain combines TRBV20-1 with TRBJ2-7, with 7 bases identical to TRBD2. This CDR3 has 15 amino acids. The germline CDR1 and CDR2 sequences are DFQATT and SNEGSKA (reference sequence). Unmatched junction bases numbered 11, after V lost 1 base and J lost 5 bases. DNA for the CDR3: TGCAGTGCTAGAGGGGGGGGACCTGACTTCCACGAGCAGTACTTC. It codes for CSARGGGPDFHEQYF.

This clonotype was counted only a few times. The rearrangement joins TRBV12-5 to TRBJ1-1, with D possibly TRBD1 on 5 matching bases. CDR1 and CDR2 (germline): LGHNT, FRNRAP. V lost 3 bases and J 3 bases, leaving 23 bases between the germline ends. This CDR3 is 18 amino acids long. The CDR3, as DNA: TGTGCTAGTGGTTTCACCATGCAGGGAAGGGTGTCGGACACTGAAGCTTTCTTT. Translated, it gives CASGFTMQGRVSDTEAFF.

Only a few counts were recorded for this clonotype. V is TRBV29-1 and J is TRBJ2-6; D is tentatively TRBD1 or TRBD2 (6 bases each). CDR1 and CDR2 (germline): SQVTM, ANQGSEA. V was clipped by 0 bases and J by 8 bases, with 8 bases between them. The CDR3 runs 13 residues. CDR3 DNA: TGCAGCGTTGAAGAAGGGGGGACCAACGTCCTGACTTTC. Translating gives CSVEEGGTNVLTF.

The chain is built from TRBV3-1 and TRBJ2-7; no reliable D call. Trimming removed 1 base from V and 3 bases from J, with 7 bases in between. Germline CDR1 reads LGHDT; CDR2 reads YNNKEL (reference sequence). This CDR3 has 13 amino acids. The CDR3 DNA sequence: TGTGCCAGCAGCCAAGGGCCGGTCTACGAGCAGTACTTC. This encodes CASSQGPVYEQYF.

The DNA for the CDR3 is TGTGCCAGCAGTGAAGTTAGCTTTGTAGAGACCCAGTACTTC. It yields the protein CASSEVSFVETQYF. V gene TRBV6-1 combines with J gene TRBJ2-5; no clear D gene. CDR3 length equals 14 residues. CDR1 MNHNS and CDR2 SASEGT come from the germline V gene. The V end lost 1 base, the J end lost 4 bases, and 10 bases lay between the germline ends.